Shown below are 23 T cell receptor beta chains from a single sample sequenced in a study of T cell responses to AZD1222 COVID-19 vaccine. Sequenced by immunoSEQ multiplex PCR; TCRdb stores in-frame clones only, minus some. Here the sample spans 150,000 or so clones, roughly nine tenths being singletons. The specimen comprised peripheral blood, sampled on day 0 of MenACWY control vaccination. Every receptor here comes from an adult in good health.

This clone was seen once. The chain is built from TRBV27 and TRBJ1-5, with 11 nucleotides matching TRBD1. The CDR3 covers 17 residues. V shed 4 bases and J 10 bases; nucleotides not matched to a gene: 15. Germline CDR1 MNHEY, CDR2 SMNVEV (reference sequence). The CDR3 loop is CASSSYPGQGVTRPQHF. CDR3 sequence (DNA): TGTGCCAGCAGTTCATACCCGGGACAGGGGGTAACAAGACCCCAGCATTTT.

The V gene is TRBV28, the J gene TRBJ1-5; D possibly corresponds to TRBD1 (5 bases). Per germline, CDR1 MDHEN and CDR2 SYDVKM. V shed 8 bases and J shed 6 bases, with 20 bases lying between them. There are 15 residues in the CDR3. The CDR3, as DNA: TGTGCCAGCCTCGAACGCGGGTTGGGACTTCAGCCCCAGCATTTT. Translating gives CASLERGLGLQPQHF.

The CDR3 DNA sequence: TGTGCCAGCAGCCAAGTGAGACAGGGTGGGACCGGGGAGCTGTTTTTT. Encoded protein: CASSQVRQGGTGELFF. This sequence joins TRBV3-1 (or the pseudogene TRBV3-2) and TRBJ2-2; the match to TRBD1 covers 7 bases. V lost 1 base, J lost 5 bases, and 7 bases stayed unmatched. Germline V lookup: CDR1 LGHDT, CDR2 YNNKEL (reference sequence). The CDR3 spans 16 residues.

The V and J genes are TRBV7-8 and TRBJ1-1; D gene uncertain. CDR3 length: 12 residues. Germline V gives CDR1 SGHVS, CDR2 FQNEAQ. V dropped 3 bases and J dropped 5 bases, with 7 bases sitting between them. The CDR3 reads CASSFEETEAFF. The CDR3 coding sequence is TGTGCCAGCAGCTTCGAGGAGACTGAAGCTTTCTTT. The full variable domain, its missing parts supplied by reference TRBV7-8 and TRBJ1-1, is GAGVSQSPRYKVAKRGQDVALRCDPISGHVSLFWYQQALGQGPEFLTYFQNEAQLDKSGLPSDRFFAERPEGSVSTLKIQRTQQEDSAVYLCASSFEETEAFFGQGTRLTVV.

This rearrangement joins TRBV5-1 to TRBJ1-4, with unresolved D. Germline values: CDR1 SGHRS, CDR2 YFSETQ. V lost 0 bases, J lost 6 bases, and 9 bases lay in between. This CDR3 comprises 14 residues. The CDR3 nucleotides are TGCGCCAGCAGCTTGGGAGGGTTGGATGAAAAACTGTTTTTT. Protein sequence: CASSLGGLDEKLFF.

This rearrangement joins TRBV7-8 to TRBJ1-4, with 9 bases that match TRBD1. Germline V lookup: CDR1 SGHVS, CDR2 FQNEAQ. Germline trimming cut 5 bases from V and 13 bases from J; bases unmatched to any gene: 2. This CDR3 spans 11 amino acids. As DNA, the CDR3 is TGTGCCAGCAGCAAGGGACAGGGACTGTTTTTT. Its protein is CASSKGQGLFF.

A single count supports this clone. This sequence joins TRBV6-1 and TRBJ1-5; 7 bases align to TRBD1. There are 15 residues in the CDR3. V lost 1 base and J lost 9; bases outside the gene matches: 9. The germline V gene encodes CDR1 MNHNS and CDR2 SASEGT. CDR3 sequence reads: CASSEGRQGGRPQHF. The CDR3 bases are TGTGCCAGCAGTGAAGGGAGACAGGGTGGTAGGCCCCAGCATTTT.

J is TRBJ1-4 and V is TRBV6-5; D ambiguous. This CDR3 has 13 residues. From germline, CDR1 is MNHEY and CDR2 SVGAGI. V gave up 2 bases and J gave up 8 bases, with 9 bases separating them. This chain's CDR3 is CASSYNGHEKLFF. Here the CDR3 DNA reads TGTGCCAGCAGTTACAATGGTCACGAAAAACTGTTTTTT.

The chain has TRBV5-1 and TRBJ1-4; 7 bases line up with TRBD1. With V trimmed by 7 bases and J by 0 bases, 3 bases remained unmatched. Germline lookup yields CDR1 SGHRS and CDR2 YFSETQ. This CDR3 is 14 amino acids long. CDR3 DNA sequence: TGCGCCAGCGCGGACAGGACAACTAATGAAAAACTGTTTTTT. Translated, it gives CASADRTTNEKLFF. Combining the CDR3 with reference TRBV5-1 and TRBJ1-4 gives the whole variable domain KAGVTQTPRYLIKTRGQQVTLSCSPISGHRSVSWYQQTPGQGLQFLFEYFSETQRNKGNFPGRFSGRQFSNSRSEMNVSTLELGDSALYLCASADRTTNEKLFFGSGTQLSVL.

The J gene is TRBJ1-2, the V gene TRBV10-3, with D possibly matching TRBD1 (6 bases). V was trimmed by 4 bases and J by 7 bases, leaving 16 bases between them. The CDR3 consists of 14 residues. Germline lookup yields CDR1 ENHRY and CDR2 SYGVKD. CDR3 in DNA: TGTGCCATCAGTGGTCTAGGGAAAGGGGGTGGCTACACCTTC. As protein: CAISGLGKGGGYTF.

The CDR3 protein is CASSLVSGAEAFF. The CDR3 nucleotides read TGTGCCAGCAGTTTGGTCTCTGGCGCTGAAGCTTTCTTT. J is TRBJ1-1 and V is TRBV28; D not resolved. This CDR3 is built from 13 residues. V lost 3 bases and J lost 6, with 11 bases in between. Looked up from germline, CDR1 is MDHEN and CDR2 is SYDVKM.

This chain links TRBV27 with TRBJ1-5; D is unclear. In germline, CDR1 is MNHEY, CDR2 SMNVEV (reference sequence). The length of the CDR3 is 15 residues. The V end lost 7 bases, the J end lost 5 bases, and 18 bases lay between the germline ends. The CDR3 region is CASTLLWWRDQPQHF. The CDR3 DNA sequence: TGTGCCAGCACCCTGCTGTGGTGGAGAGATCAGCCCCAGCATTTT.

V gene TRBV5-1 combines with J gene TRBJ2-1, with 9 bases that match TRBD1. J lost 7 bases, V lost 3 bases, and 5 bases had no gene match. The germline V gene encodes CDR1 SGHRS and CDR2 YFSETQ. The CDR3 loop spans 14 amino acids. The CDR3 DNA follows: TGCGCCAGCAGCTCACAGGGGGCGAGTAATGAGCAGTTCTTC. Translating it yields CASSSQGASNEQFF.

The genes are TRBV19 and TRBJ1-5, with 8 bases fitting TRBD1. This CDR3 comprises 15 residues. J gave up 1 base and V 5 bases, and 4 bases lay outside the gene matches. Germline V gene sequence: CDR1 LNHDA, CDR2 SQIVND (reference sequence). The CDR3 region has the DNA TGTGCCAGTAGTTTCCGGACAGGGAGCAATCAGCCCCAGCATTTT. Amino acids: CASSFRTGSNQPQHF.

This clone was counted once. CDR3 in amino acids: CASSDPGLAGGGKNEQFF. Here the CDR3 DNA reads TGCGCCAGCAGTGACCCCGGACTAGCGGGGGGCGGTAAGAATGAGCAGTTCTTC. The chain carries TRBV10-2 and TRBJ2-1; the match to TRBD2 covers 14 bases. J was trimmed by 7 bases and V by 3 bases; bases with no gene match: 11. The CDR3 contains 18 residues. CDR1 and CDR2 (germline): WSHSY, SAAADI.

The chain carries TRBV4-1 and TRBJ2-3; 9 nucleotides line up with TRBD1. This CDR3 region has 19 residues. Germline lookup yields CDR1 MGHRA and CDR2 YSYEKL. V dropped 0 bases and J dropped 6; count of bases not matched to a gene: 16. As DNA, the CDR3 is TGCGCCAGCAGCCAAGAACGAGGTTTATGGGGCACAGGGGGCGATACGCAGTATTTT. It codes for CASSQERGLWGTGGDTQYF.

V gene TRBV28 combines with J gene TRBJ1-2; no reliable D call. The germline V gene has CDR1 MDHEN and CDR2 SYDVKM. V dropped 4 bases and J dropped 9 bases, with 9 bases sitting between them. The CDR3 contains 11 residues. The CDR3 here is CASSSQRSYTF. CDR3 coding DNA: TGTGCCAGCAGTTCGCAAAGGAGCTACACCTTC.

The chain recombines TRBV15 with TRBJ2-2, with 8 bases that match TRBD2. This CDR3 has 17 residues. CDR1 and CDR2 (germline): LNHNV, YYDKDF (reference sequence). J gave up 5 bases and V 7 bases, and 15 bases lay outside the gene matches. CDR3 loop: CATTYLLGAGVTGELFF. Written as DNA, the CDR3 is TGTGCCACCACCTATTTATTAGGAGCGGGAGTAACCGGGGAGCTGTTTTTT.

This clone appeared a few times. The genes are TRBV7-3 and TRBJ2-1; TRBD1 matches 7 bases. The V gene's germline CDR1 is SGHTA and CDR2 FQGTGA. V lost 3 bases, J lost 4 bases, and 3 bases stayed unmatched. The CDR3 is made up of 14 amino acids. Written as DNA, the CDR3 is TGTGCCAGCAGCTTTCCGGGACAGTACAATGAGCAGTTCTTC. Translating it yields CASSFPGQYNEQFF. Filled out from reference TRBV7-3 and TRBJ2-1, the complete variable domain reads GAGVSQTPSNKVTEKGKYVELRCDPISGHTALYWYRQSLGQGPEFLIYFQGTGAADDSGLPNDRFFAVRPEGSVSTLKIQRTERGDSAVYLCASSFPGQYNEQFFGPGTRLTVL.

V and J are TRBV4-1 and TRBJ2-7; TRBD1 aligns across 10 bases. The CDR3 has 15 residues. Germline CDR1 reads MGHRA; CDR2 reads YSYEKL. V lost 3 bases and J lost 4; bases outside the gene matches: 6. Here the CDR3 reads CASSQPDRGVYEQYF. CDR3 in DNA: TGCGCCAGCAGCCAGCCGGACAGGGGGGTTTACGAGCAGTACTTC.

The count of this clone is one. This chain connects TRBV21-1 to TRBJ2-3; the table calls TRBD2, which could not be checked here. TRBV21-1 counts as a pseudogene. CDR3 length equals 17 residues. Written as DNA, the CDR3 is TGTGCCAGCAGCAAACTAACTAGCAACCAGAGGACAGATACGCAGTATTTT. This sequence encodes CASSKLTSNQRTDTQYF.

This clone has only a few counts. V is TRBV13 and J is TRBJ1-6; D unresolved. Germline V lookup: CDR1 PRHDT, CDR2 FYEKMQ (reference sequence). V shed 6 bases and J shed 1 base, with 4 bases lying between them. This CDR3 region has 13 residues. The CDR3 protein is CASRRSYNSPLHF. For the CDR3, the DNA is TGTGCCAGCAGAAGATCCTATAATTCACCCCTCCACTTT.

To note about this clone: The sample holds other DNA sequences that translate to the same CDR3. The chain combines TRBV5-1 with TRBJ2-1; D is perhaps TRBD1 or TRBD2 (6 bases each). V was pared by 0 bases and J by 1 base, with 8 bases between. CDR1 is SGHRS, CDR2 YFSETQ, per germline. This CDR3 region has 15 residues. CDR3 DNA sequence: TGCGCCAGCAGCTTGGAAGGGGGGTCCTACAATGAGCAGTTCTTC. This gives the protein CASSLEGGSYNEQFF.